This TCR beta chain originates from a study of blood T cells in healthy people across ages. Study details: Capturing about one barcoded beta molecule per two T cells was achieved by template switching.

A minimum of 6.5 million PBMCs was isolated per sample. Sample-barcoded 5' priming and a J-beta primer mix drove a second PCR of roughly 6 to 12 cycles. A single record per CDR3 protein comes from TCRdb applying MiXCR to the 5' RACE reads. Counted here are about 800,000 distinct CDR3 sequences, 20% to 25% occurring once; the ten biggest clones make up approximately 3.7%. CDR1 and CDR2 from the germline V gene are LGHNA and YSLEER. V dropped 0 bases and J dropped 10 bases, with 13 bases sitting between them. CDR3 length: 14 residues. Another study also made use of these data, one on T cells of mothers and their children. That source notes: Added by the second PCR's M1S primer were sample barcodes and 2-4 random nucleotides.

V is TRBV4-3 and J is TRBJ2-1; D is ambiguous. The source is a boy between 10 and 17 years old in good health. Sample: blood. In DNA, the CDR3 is TGCGCCAGCAGCCAAGAGTTGACCCACCCGGAGCAGTTCTTC. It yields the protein CASSQELTHPEQFF.